The 29 T cell receptor beta chains below all came from one sample that was sequenced in a study of blood T cell repertoires in COVID-19. Sequencing used immunoSEQ multiplex PCR; TCRdb keeps in-frame clones, though not all of them. The data show 200,000 to 250,000 clones, 82% seen once. Sequencing was carried out using peripheral blood. The origin of the receptors is a woman aged 70-85 years with COVID-19, enrolled during active disease.

This chain uses TRBV13 with TRBJ2-1; 11 bases match TRBD2. V was clipped by 5 bases and J by 1 base; unmatched bases: 13. CDR1 is PRHDT and CDR2 is FYEKMQ in the germline V gene (reference sequence). CDR3 size: 19 residues. The CDR3: CASSRLLRLAGTSYNEQFF. DNA for the CDR3: TGTGCCAGCAGCCGTCTGCTTCGACTAGCGGGAACTTCCTACAATGAGCAGTTCTTC.

This clone was seen a single time. The V and J genes are TRBV2 and TRBJ2-7; 8 bases are shared with TRBD1. CDR3 length: 12 residues. Germline V gene sequence: CDR1 SNHLY, CDR2 FYNNEI. V dropped 8 bases and J dropped 4; count of bases not matched to a gene: 4. The CDR3 bases are TGTGCCAGCCGACAGGGGCTATACGAGCAGTACTTC. It codes for CASRQGLYEQYF.

In DNA, the CDR3 is TGCGCCAGCAGCTTGAAACGGGGAAACACCATATATTTT. It encodes CASSLKRGNTIYF. This chain links TRBV5-1 with TRBJ1-3; no clear D. The germline V gene has CDR1 SGHRS and CDR2 YFSETQ. The V gene lost 1 base and the J gene lost 4 bases, with 6 bases spanning the gap. The CDR3 covers 13 residues.

J is TRBJ2-7 and V is TRBV19; D not resolved. The CDR3 consists of 11 residues. The germline V gene has CDR1 LNHDA and CDR2 SQIVND (reference sequence). Trimming left V 4 bases short and J 9 bases short, with 10 bases between. In DNA, the CDR3 is TGTGCCAGTAGTAGCTTGTCGGGGCAGTACTTC. Translated: CASSSLSGQYF.

V and J are TRBV2 and TRBJ1-2; D unresolved. V was pared by 0 bases and J by 7 bases, with 3 bases between. From germline, CDR1 is SNHLY and CDR2 FYNNEI. This CDR3 comprises 11 residues. DNA of the CDR3: TGTGCCAGCAGTGAAGCTATTGGCTACACCTTC. Translation: CASSEAIGYTF. Drawing the rest from reference TRBV2 and TRBJ1-2, the complete variable domain is EPEVTQTPSHQVTQMGQEVILRCVPISNHLYFYWYRQILGQKVEFLVSFYNNEISEKSEIFDDQFSVERPDGSNFTLKIRSTKLEDSAMYFCASSEAIGYTFGSGTRLTVV.

The chain is built from TRBV5-6 and TRBJ1-2, with 9 positions matching TRBD1. The CDR3 is 15 amino acids. Germline values: CDR1 SGHDT, CDR2 YYEEEE. Germline trimming cut 0 bases from V and 2 bases from J; bases unmatched to any gene: 2. This CDR3 reads CASSLGTGVNYGYTF. DNA of the CDR3: TGTGCCAGCAGCTTGGGGACAGGGGTCAACTATGGCTACACCTTC.

This sequence joins TRBV28 and TRBJ2-7; TRBD1 matches at 7 bases. Trimming removed 7 bases from V and 2 bases from J; junction bases left unmatched: 5. The V gene's germline CDR1 is MDHEN and CDR2 SYDVKM. The CDR3 sequence is 13 residues long. The chain's CDR3 is CASKRQGTYEQYF. The CDR3 bases are TGTGCCAGCAAAAGACAGGGTACCTACGAGCAGTACTTC. The entire variable domain, with the rest obtained from reference TRBV28 and TRBJ2-7, is as follows: DVKVTQSSRYLVKRTGEKVFLECVQDMDHENMFWYRQDPGLGLRLIYFSYDVKMKEKGDIPEGYSVSREKKERFSLILESASTNQTSMYLCASKRQGTYEQYFGPGTRLTVT.

This clone was seen a handful of times. The DNA for the CDR3 is TGCGCCAGCAGCCAAGGAGTATCGGGTGGATCCTACGAGCAGTACTTC. It is translated as CASSQGVSGGSYEQYF. This rearrangement joins TRBV4-1 to TRBJ2-7, with D hard to call. This CDR3 is built from 16 residues. V lost 1 base, J lost 1 base, and 14 bases lay in between. Germline V gene sequence: CDR1 MGHRA, CDR2 YSYEKL.

The chain links TRBV12-3 or TRBV12-4 to TRBJ2-7; 7 nucleotides line up with TRBD2. There are 13 residues in the CDR3. Losses at the gene ends were 6 bases for V and 2 bases for J; bases not matched to a gene: 4. The CDR3 nucleotides are TGTGCCAGCAGATCTAGCGGCACCTACGAGCAGTACTTC. This codes for CASRSSGTYEQYF.

Only a few counts were recorded for this clone. V and J are TRBV18 and TRBJ1-2, with a tentative D call TRBD1 (5 bases). V lost 0 bases and J lost 5, with 16 bases in between. CDR1 is KGHSH, CDR2 LQKENI, per germline. This CDR3 comprises 16 residues. This CDR3 reads CASSPPGGRAPYGYTF. In nucleotides, the CDR3 is TGTGCCAGCTCACCACCGGGGGGTAGGGCCCCTTATGGCTACACCTTC.

CDR3 in DNA: TGTGCCATCAGTCGACAGGGAAGGAGAAGTGAGCAGTTCTTC. Protein product: CAISRQGRRSEQFF. V gene TRBV10-3 combines with J gene TRBJ2-1, with 7 bases aligning to TRBD1. The CDR3 length is 14 residues. Germline CDR1 reads ENHRY; CDR2 reads SYGVKD. The trim removed 5 bases at V and 9 bases at J, leaving 10 bases unmatched.

The chain has TRBV19 and TRBJ2-1; 7 nucleotides agree with TRBD2. Germline V gene data show CDR1 as LNHDA and CDR2 as SQIVND (reference sequence). V lost 7 bases and J lost 10; bases outside the gene matches: 16. CDR3 length: 15 amino acids. Here the CDR3 reads CASKSSGTGPSEQFF. The CDR3 coding sequence is TGTGCCAGTAAGTCGAGCGGGACCGGGCCGTCCGAGCAGTTCTTC.

Only one count was recorded for this clone. The genes are TRBV11-2 and TRBJ2-7, with D perhaps matching TRBD2 (6 bases). Germline CDR1 is SGHAT and CDR2 is FQNNGV. CDR3 length: 14 amino acids. V shed 5 bases and J shed 4 bases, with 15 bases lying between them. The CDR3 loop reads CASSGVAAGYEQYF. DNA for the CDR3: TGTGCCAGCAGCGGAGTAGCGGCGGGATACGAGCAGTACTTC. Together with reference TRBV11-2 and TRBJ2-7, the CDR3 gives the full variable domain: EAGVAQSPRYKIIEKRQSVAFWCNPISGHATLYWYQQILGQGPKLLIQFQNNGVVDDSQLPKDRFSAERLKGVDSTLKIQPAKLEDSAVYLCASSGVAAGYEQYFGPGTRLTVT.

The chain uses TRBV11-1 and TRBJ2-2; TRBD2 matches at 10 bases. The length of the CDR3 is 15 residues. V was clipped by 3 bases and J by 6 bases; unmatched bases: 4. Germline V gives CDR1 SGHAT, CDR2 FQDESV (reference sequence). The CDR3 reads CASSLLAGVSGELFF. CDR3 in DNA: TGTGCCAGCAGCTTGCTAGCGGGAGTTTCCGGGGAGCTGTTTTTT.

This chain links TRBV7-9 with TRBJ2-3, with TRBD2 matching over 14 bases. Germline CDR1 and CDR2: SEHNR and FQNEAQ (reference sequence). This CDR3 comprises 16 residues. V shed 4 bases and J 3 bases; nucleotides not matched to a gene: 3. CDR3 protein: CASSYRLAGGTDTQYF. DNA for the CDR3: TGTGCCAGCAGCTATCGACTAGCGGGAGGGACAGATACGCAGTATTTT. The variable domain in full, with the rest retrieved from reference TRBV7-9 and TRBJ2-3, is DTGVSQNPRHKITKRGQNVTFRCDPISEHNRLYWYRQTLGQGPEFLTYFQNEAQLEKSRLLSDRFSAERPKGSFSTLEIQRTEQGDSAMYLCASSYRLAGGTDTQYFGPGTRLTVL.

This clone was observed once. The V and J genes are TRBV19 and TRBJ1-5, with 9 nucleotides matching TRBD1. Losses at the gene ends were 6 bases for V and 5 bases for J; bases not matched to a gene: 8. CDR3 length: 15 residues. CDR1 LNHDA and CDR2 SQIVND come from the germline V gene (reference sequence). The CDR3 sequence: CASSGQGSNYQPQHF. Written as DNA, the CDR3 is TGTGCCAGTAGCGGACAGGGGTCGAACTATCAGCCCCAGCATTTT.

The CDR3 here is CSGRTGGYGYTF. The CDR3 DNA sequence: TGCAGCGGACGAACAGGGGGTTATGGCTACACCTTC. This rearrangement joins TRBV29-1 to TRBJ1-2; 8 nucleotides agree with TRBD1. This CDR3 spans 12 amino acids. Germline values: CDR1 SQVTM, CDR2 ANQGSEA. Trimming at V came to 7 bases and at J to 5 bases, leaving 6 bases not matched to a gene.

This clone was seen just once. The chain employs TRBV10-3 and TRBJ2-5, with 14 bases fitting TRBD2. The CDR3 covers 16 residues. The junction had 5 bases not matched to a gene; V was cut back by 6 bases and J by 2 bases. Germline values: CDR1 ENHRY, CDR2 SYGVKD. CDR3 residues: CAISRRTSGGQETQYF. For the CDR3, the DNA is TGTGCCATCAGCCGAAGGACTAGCGGGGGGCAAGAGACCCAGTACTTC.

The rearrangement uses TRBV12-3 or TRBV12-4 and TRBJ1-5; unclear D gene. CDR3 size: 13 residues. Trimming took 2 bases from V and 7 from J, leaving 9 bases between them. The CDR3 DNA reads as TGTGCCAGCAGTTTAACCCACGGGCAGCCCCAGCATTTT. Protein: CASSLTHGQPQHF.

This clone was picked up one time. The chain employs TRBV5-1 and TRBJ1-5; 11 bases are shared with TRBD1. Germline assignment: CDR1 SGHRS and CDR2 YFSETQ. V shed 4 bases, J shed 7 bases, and the junction held 10 bases outside the gene matches. The CDR3 covers 16 residues. The chain's CDR3 is CASSLGTWTGGQPQHF. In nucleotides, the CDR3 is TGCGCCAGCAGCCTAGGAACTTGGACAGGGGGCCAGCCCCAGCATTTT.

V gene TRBV3-1 (or the pseudogene TRBV3-2) combines with J gene TRBJ2-5; 9 bases match TRBD1. V shed 3 bases, J shed 5 bases, and the junction held 7 bases outside the gene matches. The CDR3 is made up of 15 amino acids. Germline lookup yields CDR1 LGHDT and CDR2 YNNKEL (reference sequence). The CDR3 reads CASSQGTGWGETQYF. The CDR3 nucleotides are TGTGCCAGCAGCCAGGGGACAGGGTGGGGTGAGACCCAGTACTTC.

This clone showed up just once. The chain carries TRBV12-5 and TRBJ1-1; D not certain. Germline V gene data show CDR1 as LGHNT and CDR2 as FRNRAP. This CDR3 has 13 amino acids. V lost 2 bases and J 4 bases, leaving 8 bases between the germline ends. The CDR3, as DNA: TGTGCTAGTGGTTTGTCCGGGAGCACTGAAGCTTTCTTT. Protein product: CASGLSGSTEAFF.

The V gene is TRBV5-5, the J gene TRBJ2-5; 13 nucleotides match TRBD2. The CDR3 covers 17 residues. The V and J ends lost 0 bases and 5 bases, in that order; junction bases with no gene match: 7. CDR1 is SGHKS and CDR2 is YYEKEE in the germline V gene (reference sequence). CDR3 nucleotides: TGTGCCAGCAGCTTGGGGACTAGCGGGAGCTTCCAGGAGACCCAGTACTTC. Amino acid sequence: CASSLGTSGSFQETQYF.

The chain links TRBV4-3 to TRBJ2-3; 8 bases agree with TRBD2. Trimming at V came to 2 bases and at J to 2 bases, leaving 6 bases not matched to a gene. Germline-derived CDR1 and CDR2 are LGHNA and YSLEER. The CDR3 is made up of 16 amino acids. The CDR3 here is CASSQSRGGPTDTQYF. The CDR3 DNA reads TGCGCCAGCAGCCAATCCCGCGGGGGGCCCACAGATACGCAGTATTTT.

The chain recombines TRBV4-2 with TRBJ1-5; D call uncertain. Germline V gives CDR1 LGHNA, CDR2 YNFKEQ. V was shortened by 2 bases and J by 5 bases, with 7 bases between the two germline ends. This CDR3 comprises 13 residues. Here the CDR3 reads CASSQTFDQPQHF. The CDR3 DNA reads TGTGCCAGCAGCCAAACTTTTGATCAGCCCCAGCATTTT.

In this sample, this clone turned up many times. The rearrangement uses TRBV6-6 and TRBJ1-3; no clear D. CDR3 size: 14 residues. Trimming pared 0 bases from V and 2 bases from J, leaving 5 bases between. Germline V gene sequence: CDR1 MNHNY, CDR2 SVGAGI (reference sequence). CDR3 protein: CASSYSTAGNTIYF. CDR3 coding DNA: TGTGCCAGCAGTTACTCAACAGCTGGAAACACCATATATTTT.

This clone was picked up many times. CDR3 in DNA: TGTGCCAGCAGATCCTCACCCTGGGAGGGCTACACCTTC. This sequence encodes CASRSSPWEGYTF. The gene calls are TRBV27 and TRBJ1-2; D not resolved. In germline, CDR1 is MNHEY, CDR2 SMNVEV (reference sequence). The CDR3 runs 13 residues. Trimming pared 6 bases from V and 8 bases from J, leaving 16 bases between.

A few counts support this clone. This sequence joins TRBV4-3 and TRBJ2-3; 8 positions match TRBD2. Germline V lookup: CDR1 LGHNA, CDR2 YSLEER. V lost 1 base to trimming and J lost 6 bases; unmatched junction nucleotides: 12. CDR3 length: 17 residues. CDR3 amino acids: CASSQVWASGPSDTQYF. In DNA form, the CDR3 reads TGCGCCAGCAGCCAAGTATGGGCTAGCGGGCCGTCCGATACGCAGTATTTT.

The rearrangement joins TRBV28 to TRBJ2-7; 7 bases line up with TRBD1. The CDR3 has 15 amino acids. The ends lost 5 bases at V and 6 bases at J; junction bases unmatched: 13. Looked up from germline, CDR1 is MDHEN and CDR2 is SYDVKM. CDR3 sequence reads: CASSRGPPSSAEQYF. The CDR3 coding sequence is TGTGCCAGCAGTAGGGGGCCCCCCAGCTCGGCCGAGCAGTACTTC.